Listed below are T cell receptor beta chains from one sample, sequenced in a study of identical twins. TCRdb fed the 5' RACE reads into MiXCR, producing one record per CDR3 protein. Among around 480,000 distinct CDR3 sequences listed, 14% were seen once. The data also belong to a second study, concerning yellow fever vaccine responses in identical twins.

Specimen: CD4+ T cells sorted from blood. The receptors derive from a young woman in good health. Each CDR3 is given with its conserved first and last residue. D genes are given only for firm matches. Not every row has a clone size; where given, it reads once, few, many or a size class.

D | J | size | V | DNA | CDR3
TRBD1 | TRBJ1-2 | few | TRBV24-1 | TGTGCCACCAGTGATCCGGGACAGACCTATGGCTACACCTTC | CATSDPGQTYGYTF
TRBD1 | TRBJ2-7 | many | TRBV4-3 | TGCGCCAGCAGCCAGGATACAGGGGGCCGGGGAAGCGAGCAGTACTTC | CASSQDTGGRGSEQYF
TRBD2 | TRBJ2-1 | few | TRBV11-2 | TGTGCCAGCAGCTTAGAATCGGTTACTAGCGGGAGGGCCATGGGAGGTGAGCAGTTCTTC | CASSLESVTSGRAMGGEQFF
NA | TRBJ2-7 | NA | TRBV10-3 | TGTGCCACTGGGTGGGTAGAGCATACGGGCGAGCAGTACTTC | CATGWVEHTGEQYF
NA | TRBJ2-5 | many | TRBV7-9 | TGTGCCAGCAGCTTAGATGGCAGACAAGAGACCCAGTACTTC | CASSLDGRQETQYF
NA | TRBJ2-4 | NA | TRBV16 | TGTGCCAGCAGCCAATATGTTCAGGTAGCTGACAAAAACATTCAGTACTTC | CASSQYVQVADKNIQYF
NA | TRBJ2-3 | few | TRBV20-1 | TGCAGTGCTAGAGCCCCTAGCACAGATACGCAGTATTTT | CSARAPSTDTQYF
NA | TRBJ1-1 | many | TRBV6-5 | TGTGCCAGCAGTACTACAGGCGACAACACTGAAGCTTTCTTT | CASSTTGDNTEAFF
NA | TRBJ1-3 | NA | TRBV7-2 | TGTGCCAGCAGCCGTACACAGGGAACTGGAAACACCATATATTTT | CASSRTQGTGNTIYF
NA | TRBJ2-7 | few | TRBV7-9 | TGTGCCAGCAGCCCACTCCGTAGGGACTACGAGCAGTACTTC | CASSPLRRDYEQYF